This TCR beta chain was sequenced for a study of T cell repertoires in cytomegalovirus infection. In the study overall: Newly reported HLA-C-restricted and thoroughly characterized HLA-B-restricted CMV epitopes were employed. An indication of both CMV infection and matching HLA type came from public TCR beta signatures.

General study findings and limits: There were carriers of CMV plus the relevant HLA, and cumulative public TCR beta family frequency identified them. Predominance within the ex vivo response was attributable to HLA-C-restricted CMV-specific TCR beta clonotypes.

TCRdb recomputed calls from the reads with MiXCR, one row per CDR3 protein. The table has about 340,000 distinct CDR3 sequences, almost 30% seen once. Note on this clonotype: The antigen remains undetermined.

The receptor was isolated from a human donor in good health (CMV status not recorded). Some clones in this sample may be carry-over from other donors' samples. Material: cultured PBMCs, obtained from culture after CMV antigen stimulation.

This chain's CDR3 is CASSWTGGIANYGYTF. Written as DNA, the CDR3 is TGTGCCAGCAGCTGGACAGGGGGCATAGCTAACTATGGCTACACCTTC. This chain joins TRBV7-9 and TRBJ1-2, with 11 bases fitting TRBD1. Germline loops: CDR1 SEHNR, CDR2 FQNEAQ (reference sequence). This CDR3 has 16 amino acids. J gave up 0 bases and V 4 bases, and 4 bases lay outside the gene matches.